A few counts support the clone carrying this T cell receptor (beta chain). The antigen is unknown. Trimming shortened V by 2 bases and J by 1 base, and 5 bases separated the two germline ends. The CDR3 is 13 residues long. The germline gives CDR1 SGHVS, CDR2 FQNEAQ. The PCR was carried out with 60 Vbeta primers and 13 Jbeta primers. The protocol was immunoSEQ multiplex PCR, while the TCRdb copy is restricted to in-frame clones and leaves out a portion. The sample holds 130,000 to 150,000 clones, less than 65% seen once. This sample was included in a study of cytomegalovirus exposure and HLA in healthy donors. Findings and limits, study-wide: The Asian-associated ancestry cluster reportedly had fewer N-insertions than the approximately 670-donor mean in a later analysis. From TCR beta sequences, most subjects' HLA-A and HLA-B alleles were reportedly predicted accurately.

This TCR derives from a woman aged 25 to 45 in good health and CMV-seropositive. What was sequenced was PBMCs. This chain joins TRBV7-8 and TRBJ1-1, with D hard to call. The CDR3 loop is CASSLTANTEAFF. CDR3 nucleotides: TGTGCCAGCAGCTTAACAGCGAACACTGAAGCTTTCTTT.